Below are 10 T cell receptor beta chains sequenced from a single sample in a study of shared clonotypes between healthy human individuals. Repertoires were generated with immunoSEQ multiplex PCR, while TCRdb's copy carries only in-frame clones and drops some. In the table there are about 460,000 clones, around 77% of which are singletons. The sample was PBMCs. Receptors originate from a middle-aged woman in good health. Some clones in this sample may be carry-over from other donors' samples.

For this clone: Other DNA sequences in the same sample also yield this CDR3. J is TRBJ1-4 and V is TRBV10-3; D unclear. Germline CDR1 ENHRY, CDR2 SYGVKD. CDR3 length equals 14 residues. V was trimmed by 6 bases and J by 6 bases, leaving 14 bases between them. In nucleotides, the CDR3 is TGTGCCATCAGAGGAGACAAGACTGATGAAAAACTGTTTTTT. This sequence encodes CAIRGDKTDEKLFF.

This clone was picked up one time. V is TRBV30 and J is TRBJ1-1, with D possibly matching TRBD1 (5 bases). CDR1 and CDR2 from the germline V gene are GTSNPN and SVGIG (reference sequence). The germline V and J ends were trimmed by 8 bases and 0 bases, with 13 bases remaining between them. The CDR3 length is 13 residues. The CDR3 coding sequence is TGTGCCCTCAGACAGATGGTGAACACTGAAGCTTTCTTT. Protein product: CALRQMVNTEAFF. The whole variable domain, remainder taken from reference TRBV30 and TRBJ1-1, is SQTIHQWPATLVQPVGSPLSLECTVEGTSNPNLYWYRQAAGRGLQLLFYSVGIGQISSEVPQNLSASRPQDRQFILSSKKLLLSDSGFYLCALRQMVNTEAFFGQGTRLTVV.

In regard to this clone: A far more abundant clone sits one base away, making this likely a read error. The sample holds other DNA sequences that translate to the same CDR3. The chain employs TRBV29-1 and TRBJ2-1; 7 bases agree with TRBD1. Germline values: CDR1 SQVTM, CDR2 ANQGSEA. CDR3 length equals 13 residues. The trim removed 5 bases at V and 7 bases at J, leaving 8 bases unmatched. CDR3 sequence (DNA): TGCAGCGTTCTGCGACAGGGAAGTAATGAGCAGTTCTTC. The encoded protein is CSVLRQGSNEQFF.

This clone was detected once. The chain carries TRBV27 and TRBJ1-2, with D possibly TRBD1 on 5 matching bases. V was shortened by 1 base and J by 3 bases, with 18 bases between the two germline ends. Germline loops: CDR1 MNHEY, CDR2 SMNVEV (reference sequence). CDR3 length: 17 residues. CDR3 in amino acids: CASSLFPPGVAYYGYTF. CDR3 sequence (DNA): TGTGCCAGCAGTTTATTTCCCCCGGGGGTGGCGTACTATGGCTACACCTTC.

The chain carries TRBV9 and TRBJ2-7; possibly TRBD1 or TRBD2 for D (5 bases each). Germline V CDR1 and CDR2: SGDLS, YYNGEE. The CDR3 has 13 residues. Trimming removed 2 bases from V and 7 bases from J, with 13 bases in between. The CDR3 here is CASSVGAGREQYF. The CDR3 nucleotides read TGTGCCAGCAGCGTCGGGGCGGGCCGGGAGCAGTACTTC.

This clone has just a few counts. The chain has TRBV4-3 and TRBJ1-1; 9 positions agree with TRBD1. From germline, CDR1 is LGHNA and CDR2 YSLEER. J was trimmed by 5 bases and V by 1 base; bases with no gene match: 5. The CDR3 contains 15 residues. Here the CDR3 reads CASSQARTGVTEAFF. The CDR3 DNA reads as TGCGCCAGCAGCCAAGCAAGGACAGGGGTTACTGAAGCTTTCTTT.

The chain uses TRBV4-3 and TRBJ2-2, with TRBD2 as a possible D gene (5 bases). Trimming left V 3 bases short and J 0 bases short, with 11 bases between. The CDR3 has 16 residues. CDR1 LGHNA and CDR2 YSLEER come from the germline V gene. CDR3 in DNA: TGCGCCAGCAGCCAGGAAAGCGGACCGAACACCGGGGAGCTGTTTTTT. This gives the protein CASSQESGPNTGELFF.

V usage is TRBV2 and J usage is TRBJ1-5; D not certain. Per the germline V gene, CDR1 is SNHLY and CDR2 is FYNNEI. The CDR3 runs 14 residues. V shed 2 bases and J shed 2 bases, with 7 bases lying between them. This chain's CDR3 is CASSERAGNQPQHF. The DNA of the CDR3 is TGTGCCAGCAGTGAAAGGGCAGGCAATCAGCCCCAGCATTTT.

The rearrangement uses TRBV19 and TRBJ1-5; TRBD1 matches 8 bases. CDR3 size: 15 residues. V lost 7 bases, J lost 7 bases, and 12 bases stayed unmatched. Per the germline V gene, CDR1 is LNHDA and CDR2 is SQIVND (reference sequence). The CDR3 nucleotides read TGTGCCAGTAATACTGGACAGGGAGGGTTCCAGCCCCAGCATTTT. Translating gives CASNTGQGGFQPQHF.

The rearrangement links TRBV4-1 to TRBJ1-4, with no clear D. The CDR3 has 14 amino acids. Germline CDR1 reads MGHRA; CDR2 reads YSYEKL. V was shortened by 1 base and J by 10 bases, with 13 bases between the two germline ends. The CDR3 DNA reads TGCGCCAGCAGCCAAGGACCTGGGGTTGGAAAACTGTTTTTT. Amino acid sequence: CASSQGPGVGKLFF.